This TCR beta chain was identified in a study of T cell clonality in common variable immunodeficiency. The study's findings and limits: In common variable immunodeficiency, TCR beta chains reportedly carried fewer deletions and N-nucleotide insertions. Fewer TCRbeta clones were shared among CVID subjects than controls.

Clones were sequenced by immunoSEQ multiplex PCR, and TCRdb holds only the in-frame ones, with some missing. The specimen has about 47,000 clones, none found just once. This clone has a count of ten or more. What it binds is not known. The read halts 3 residues ahead of the CDR3 end, with the missing end drawn from the germline J gene. CDR1 LGHDT and CDR2 YNNKEL come from the germline V gene (reference sequence). The CDR3 extends over 12 amino acids. V dropped 1 base and J dropped 7 bases, with 7 bases sitting between them. Sequenced: peripheral blood mononuclear cells. V is TRBV3-1 (or the pseudogene TRBV3-2) and J is TRBJ1-2; TRBD1 might be the D (5 bases). The sequence derives from a person aged 18-70 years in good health. The CDR3: CASSQVRGGYTF. The part of the CDR3 DNA that was read is TGTGCCAGCAGCCAAGTAAGGGGTGGC.